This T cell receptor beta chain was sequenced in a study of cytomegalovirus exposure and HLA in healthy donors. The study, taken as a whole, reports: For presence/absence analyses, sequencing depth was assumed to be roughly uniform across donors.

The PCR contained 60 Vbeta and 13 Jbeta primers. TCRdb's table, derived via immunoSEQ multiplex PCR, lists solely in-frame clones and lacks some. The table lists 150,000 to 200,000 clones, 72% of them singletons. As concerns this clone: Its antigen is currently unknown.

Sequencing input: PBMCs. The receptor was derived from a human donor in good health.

The CDR3 sequence: CASSQGRGNYQETQYF. The CDR3 DNA follows: TGCGCCAGCAGCCAGGGGCGGGGGAATTACCAAGAGACCCAGTACTTC. The chain combines TRBV4-1 with TRBJ2-5; 7 bases fit TRBD2. The CDR3 length is 16 residues. The germline V gene has CDR1 MGHRA and CDR2 YSYEKL. The ends lost 3 bases at V and 0 bases at J; junction bases unmatched: 7.